The 9 T cell receptor beta chains given below trace back to one sample, sequenced in a study of regulatory T cells in long-lasting Graves disease. Sample time point: newly diagnosed GD, antithyroid drugs for less than 3 months. PBMCs provided the RNA from which the TCR library was made. Arm-PCR of CDR3 regions and iRepertoire HTBI primers were the basis on which TCR beta libraries were built. TCRdb analysed the multiplex PCR reads with MiXCR anew, one entry per CDR3 protein. Here the sample spans approximately 400,000 distinct CDR3 sequences, 15% being singletons. Sequencing was performed on peripheral blood mononuclear cells (PBMCs), taken at new diagnosis, from a patient treated with antithyroid drugs. The receptors come from a female donor with Graves disease.

The sample holds one count of this clonotype. This chain joins TRBV6-2 or TRBV6-3 and TRBJ2-1; TRBD2 matches at 11 bases. The CDR3 loop spans 16 amino acids. The V gene end was trimmed by 6 bases and the J gene end by 7 bases; junction bases not matched to a gene: 11. The V gene's germline CDR1 is MNHEY and CDR2 SVGEGT. CDR3 coding DNA: TGTGCCAGCAGCCCCCGGTGGCTAGCGGGAGGAAATGAGCAGTTCTTC. Translated: CASSPRWLAGGNEQFF.

This clonotype was recorded many times. The chain couples TRBV20-1 to TRBJ1-4; D gene uncertain. V was pared by 6 bases and J by 6 bases, with 5 bases between. Looked up from germline, CDR1 is DFQATT and CDR2 is SNEGSKA (reference sequence). CDR3 size: 10 residues. DNA for the CDR3: TGCAGTGCCGGACATGAAAAACTGTTTTTT. Encoded protein: CSAGHEKLFF.

This clonotype was seen more than once but under ten times. The rearrangement links TRBV9 to TRBJ2-7; a possible D gene is TRBD2 (6 bases). The ends were cut back, 0 bases at V and 12 bases at J, with 16 bases in the middle. Germline CDR1 and CDR2: SGDLS and YYNGEE. The CDR3 is 13 residues long. This CDR3 is CASSVGVKTSLYF. CDR3 coding DNA: TGTGCCAGCAGCGTAGGTGTTAAGACTAGTCTGTACTTC.

The table lists this clonotype with many counts. This chain connects TRBV28 to TRBJ2-5; the D gene is possibly TRBD2 (7 bases). Germline lookup yields CDR1 MDHEN and CDR2 SYDVKM. The germline V and J ends were trimmed by 5 bases and 2 bases, with 15 bases remaining between them. CDR3 length: 15 residues. CDR3 residues: CASSPWGGQQETQYF. The CDR3 coding sequence is TGTGCCAGCAGTCCGTGGGGGGGGCAACAAGAGACCCAGTACTTC.

The sample holds a few counts of this clonotype. The chain is built from TRBV6-1 and TRBJ1-5; tentative D call: TRBD1 (6 bases). The V gene's germline CDR1 is MNHNS and CDR2 SASEGT. The CDR3 loop spans 16 amino acids. Deletions cut 7 bases from V and 0 bases from J, with 16 bases between. CDR3 DNA sequence: TGTGCCAGCACGCCGGACAGATCCTATAGCAATCAGCCCCAGCATTTT. Its protein is CASTPDRSYSNQPQHF.

This clonotype showed up many times. The CDR3 DNA sequence: TGTGCCAGCAGCTTAGTCAATGTGGCTAGCGGGAATGAGCAGTTCTTC. This translates into CASSLVNVASGNEQFF. The chain joins TRBV7-3 to TRBJ2-1; 8 bases are shared with TRBD2. V was clipped by 2 bases and J by 7 bases; unmatched bases: 10. Germline V gene data show CDR1 as SGHTA and CDR2 as FQGTGA. CDR3 length equals 16 residues.

This clonotype was seen ten or more times. The genes are TRBV7-2 and TRBJ1-1; D may be TRBD1 (6 bases). Germline V gene lookup returns CDR1 SGHTA and CDR2 FQGNSA. The CDR3 contains 15 residues. Trimming cost V 5 bases and J 0 bases, with 13 bases left between them. CDR3 residues: CASSIPRGLNTEAFF. In DNA, the CDR3 is TGTGCCAGCAGCATACCCAGGGGCCTGAACACTGAAGCTTTCTTT.

This clonotype has a count of ten or more. The chain carries TRBV27 and TRBJ2-3, with 7 bases matching TRBD1. Germline V gene sequence: CDR1 MNHEY, CDR2 SMNVEV (reference sequence). The trim removed 3 bases at V and 5 bases at J, leaving 8 bases unmatched. CDR3 length equals 15 residues. CDR3 nucleotide sequence: TGTGCCAGCAGTTTCTCGAGGGGGCAAGGAGATACGCAGTATTTT. This gives the protein CASSFSRGQGDTQYF.

This chain connects TRBV30 to TRBJ1-5, with unresolved D. In germline, CDR1 is GTSNPN, CDR2 SVGIG (reference sequence). There are 14 residues in the CDR3. V lost 5 bases to trimming and J lost 2 bases, with 13 bases between them. CDR3 protein: CAWGSEEGNQPQHF. CDR3 bases: TGTGCCTGGGGGTCTGAAGAGGGCAATCAGCCCCAGCATTTT.